The 18 T cell receptor beta chains below all came from one sample that was sequenced in a study of tumor-infiltrating lymphocytes in localized non-small cell lung cancer. Using immunoSEQ multiplex PCR, the repertoire was profiled, and TCRdb retains in-frame clones only, with some absent. The data hold roughly 6,900 clones, with roughly 70% observed a single time. The sequencing input was lung tumor tissue. The receptor set was obtained from a human donor with non-small cell lung cancer.

The V and J genes are TRBV6-1 and TRBJ1-3; 10 bases align to TRBD1. The V gene's germline CDR1 is MNHNS and CDR2 SASEGT. The CDR3 sequence is 19 residues long. After removal of 0 bases from V and 10 bases from J, the junction contained 18 bases not matched to a gene. CDR3 sequence reads: CASSEARDRGTSGWGTIYF. The CDR3 DNA follows: TGTGCCAGCAGTGAAGCGCGGGACAGGGGCACCTCGGGTTGGGGGACCATATATTTT.

V and J are TRBV6-1 and TRBJ2-3; D is possibly TRBD2 (5 bases). The CDR3 contains 16 residues. Germline assignment: CDR1 MNHNS and CDR2 SASEGT. The ends were cut back, 4 bases at V and 0 bases at J, with 14 bases in the middle. CDR3 sequence reads: CASSGAFAGSTDTQYF. CDR3 sequence (DNA): TGTGCCAGCAGTGGAGCTTTTGCGGGCAGCACAGATACGCAGTATTTT.

V usage is TRBV7-8 and J usage is TRBJ1-3, with unresolved D. Germline assignment: CDR1 SGHVS and CDR2 FQNEAQ. This CDR3 is 15 amino acids long. Trimming pared 2 bases from V and 1 base from J, leaving 9 bases between. The CDR3 region has the DNA TGTGCCAGCAGCTTACAGCCCCGGTCTGGAAACACCATATATTTT. Encoded protein: CASSLQPRSGNTIYF.

The rearrangement links TRBV7-8 to TRBJ1-1; TRBD1 is a possible D gene (6 bases). Germline CDR1 and CDR2: SGHVS and FQNEAQ. The CDR3 is 12 amino acids. The V and J ends lost 6 bases and 6 bases respectively, with 11 bases between them. DNA for the CDR3: TGTGCCAGCAGTGAGGGGGTCCCTGAAGCTTTCTTT. Its protein is CASSEGVPEAFF.

This clone appeared a few times. V and J are TRBV7-2 and TRBJ1-1; TRBD1 matches at 10 bases. CDR1 and CDR2 from the germline V gene are SGHTA and FQGNSA. Trimming at V came to 5 bases and at J to 5 bases, leaving 5 bases not matched to a gene. This CDR3 has 14 residues. The CDR3: CASSGDRGRTEAFF. The CDR3 DNA reads as TGTGCCAGCAGCGGAGACAGGGGGCGTACTGAAGCTTTCTTT.

The chain uses TRBV27 and TRBJ2-7; unclear D gene. Trimming stripped 8 bases from V and 3 bases from J, with 11 bases between. Germline V gene data show CDR1 as MNHEY and CDR2 as SMNVEV (reference sequence). CDR3 length: 12 residues. CDR3 nucleotide sequence: TGTGCCAGCCAGGACCGGTTCTACGAGCAGTACTTC. This translates into CASQDRFYEQYF.

The chain combines TRBV5-1 with TRBJ2-5; 11 bases are a match to TRBD2. The CDR3 sequence is 13 residues long. Germline V gives CDR1 SGHRS, CDR2 YFSETQ. The V gene end was trimmed by 5 bases and the J gene end by 4 bases; junction bases not matched to a gene: 1. The CDR3 spells CASRGTSGETQYF. DNA of the CDR3: TGCGCCAGCAGGGGGACTAGCGGAGAGACCCAGTACTTC.

The CDR3 DNA is TGTGCCAGCAGCTTCGATCCACAGAACACAGATACGCAGTATTTT. Translated, it gives CASSFDPQNTDTQYF. V and J are TRBV11-2 and TRBJ2-3, with D hard to call. Trimming cost V 3 bases and J 2 bases, with 12 bases left between them. This CDR3 has 15 residues. In germline, CDR1 is SGHAT, CDR2 FQNNGV. The variable domain in full, completed from reference TRBV11-2 and TRBJ2-3, reads EAGVAQSPRYKIIEKRQSVAFWCNPISGHATLYWYQQILGQGPKLLIQFQNNGVVDDSQLPKDRFSAERLKGVDSTLKIQPAKLEDSAVYLCASSFDPQNTDTQYFGPGTRLTVL.

The CDR3 reads CASSFSTDTQYF. The CDR3, as DNA: TGCGCCAGCAGCTTCAGCACAGATACGCAGTATTTT. V gene TRBV5-1 combines with J gene TRBJ2-3; D not resolved. CDR1 and CDR2 (germline): SGHRS, YFSETQ. Trimming stripped 2 bases from V and 0 bases from J, with 1 base between. The CDR3 sequence is 12 residues long.

The table lists this clone with a few counts. The gene calls are TRBV19 and TRBJ1-2; D is possibly TRBD1 (5 bases). There are 13 residues in the CDR3. With 6 bases removed from V and 7 bases from J, the gap between germline ends came to 15 bases. Germline CDR1 is LNHDA and CDR2 is SQIVND (reference sequence). As DNA, the CDR3 is TGTGCCAGTAGGGCAGGGTGGGCCTCTGGCTACACCTTC. This codes for CASRAGWASGYTF.

This clone counts as medium-sized (0.01 to 0.1%). V gene TRBV5-1 combines with J gene TRBJ1-1; D is possibly TRBD1 (6 bases). Germline V gene sequence: CDR1 SGHRS, CDR2 YFSETQ. V lost 3 bases and J lost 4, with 7 bases in between. The CDR3 spans 12 residues. CDR3 DNA sequence: TGCGCCAGCAGCTCGGGGGCCACTGAAGCTTTCTTT. Translating gives CASSSGATEAFF. Supplemented by reference TRBV5-1 and TRBJ1-1, the full variable domain reads KAGVTQTPRYLIKTRGQQVTLSCSPISGHRSVSWYQQTPGQGLQFLFEYFSETQRNKGNFPGRFSGRQFSNSRSEMNVSTLELGDSALYLCASSSGATEAFFGQGTRLTVV.

J is TRBJ1-1 and V is TRBV6-6; 9 bases are a match to TRBD1. The germline CDR1 and CDR2 sequences are MNHNY and SVGAGI (reference sequence). CDR3 length: 16 residues. V was pared by 4 bases and J by 1 base, with 7 bases of the junction left unmatched. CDR3 sequence reads: CASSSAQGAQNTEAFF. The CDR3 nucleotides are TGTGCCAGCAGTTCCGCACAGGGGGCGCAGAACACTGAAGCTTTCTTT.

The gene calls are TRBV30 and TRBJ1-6; no firm D call. The CDR3 extends over 15 amino acids. V lost 0 bases, J lost 11 bases, and 17 bases lay in between. Germline V gene lookup returns CDR1 GTSNPN and CDR2 SVGIG (reference sequence). CDR3 coding DNA: TGTGCCTGGAGTGTAGTCGGTCGGAACACACCACCCCTCCACTTT. Residues: CAWSVVGRNTPPLHF.

CDR3 nucleotides: TGTGCCAGCAGTGGGAGCCAGGGCGGAGGATATGGCTACACCTTC. It yields the protein CASSGSQGGGYGYTF. The chain has TRBV2 and TRBJ1-2; D may be TRBD1 (5 bases). V lost 4 bases, J lost 5 bases, and 17 bases lay in between. Germline loops: CDR1 SNHLY, CDR2 FYNNEI. This CDR3 region has 15 residues.

The rearrangement joins TRBV6-6 to TRBJ2-2; TRBD1 aligns across 10 bases. The ends lost 6 bases at V and 7 bases at J; junction bases unmatched: 5. Germline CDR1 MNHNY, CDR2 SVGAGI (reference sequence). CDR3 length: 14 residues. The CDR3 loop is CASRGQGRNGELFF. CDR3 coding DNA: TGTGCCAGCAGGGGACAGGGGAGGAACGGGGAGCTGTTTTTT.

The CDR3 DNA follows: TGTGCCAGTAGTATAGGGGACGCCCGCTCTGGAAACACCATATATTTT. It specifies CASSIGDARSGNTIYF. J is TRBJ1-3 and V is TRBV19; D is possibly TRBD1 (5 bases). Per germline, CDR1 LNHDA and CDR2 SQIVND (reference sequence). The CDR3 has 16 residues. Trimming took off 1 base at V and 0 bases at J, with 10 bases between the two ends. Looking up the rest from reference TRBV19 and TRBJ1-3 gives the full variable domain: DGGITQSPKYLFRKEGQNVTLSCEQNLNHDAMYWYRQDPGQGLRLIYYSQIVNDFQKGDIAEGYSVSREKKESFPLTVTSAQKNPTAFYLCASSIGDARSGNTIYFGEGSWLTVV.

Note on this clone: This specimen includes other DNA sequences encoding the same CDR3. The V and J genes are TRBV6-5 and TRBJ1-6, with D hard to call. Germline V gene data show CDR1 as MNHEY and CDR2 as SVGAGI. V lost 5 bases to trimming and J lost 10 bases, with 15 bases between them. This CDR3 is 14 amino acids long. In DNA form, the CDR3 reads TGTGCCAGCAGTCGGACGGCCGGTGGGTCACCCCTCCACTTT. Its protein is CASSRTAGGSPLHF.

The chain couples TRBV27 to TRBJ1-1, with D uncertain. The CDR3 runs 15 residues. The V gene lost 0 bases and the J gene lost 0 bases, with 8 bases spanning the gap. Germline values: CDR1 MNHEY, CDR2 SMNVEV (reference sequence). The CDR3 region is CASSLSNAVNTEAFF. Here the CDR3 DNA reads TGTGCCAGCAGTTTATCGAACGCCGTGAACACTGAAGCTTTCTTT.